The following is a T cell receptor beta chain sequence with its context. V lost 1 base to trimming and J lost 9 bases; unmatched junction nucleotides: 3. The CDR3 sequence is 13 residues long. Germline V gene lookup returns CDR1 SGHTA and CDR2 FQGNSA. The sample comes from a study of PD-L1 blockade in urothelial cancer. Study context: Bladder-origin urothelial cancer in males covered twenty-five of 29 patients. Analyzed time points were 3 weeks (second dose) and 6 weeks after therapy began. Median blood clonality was around 0.074, with tens of thousands of unique TCRs.

TCRdb's table, derived via immunoSEQ multiplex PCR, lists solely in-frame clones and lacks some. Seen here are roughly 52,000 clones, roughly 82% observed once, and the top ten hold approximately 1.3%. Noted time point: pretreatment peripheral blood. The V and J genes are TRBV7-2 and TRBJ2-7, with TRBD2 identical over 10 bases. The origin of this receptor is a man in his fifties with urothelial cancer. The sample was PBMCs, taken around atezolizumab (anti-PD-L1) treatment. The CDR3 nucleotides read TGTGCCAGCAGCTTAGATCTAGCGGGAGTGCAGTACTTC. Translation gives CASSLDLAGVQYF.